The clone carrying this T cell receptor (beta chain) turned up a few times. Its antigen remains unknown. This specimen comes from a study of T cell repertoires in cytomegalovirus infection. Turning to the study itself: CMV infection together with matching HLA type was indicated by public TCR beta signatures. Overall study results and limits: Summed public TCR beta family frequency identified CMV carriers bearing the relevant HLA. Dominating the ex vivo response were HLA-C-restricted CMV-specific TCR beta clonotypes.

TCRdb redid the calling of the reads with MiXCR, one entry per CDR3 protein. In the table there are 680,000 or so distinct CDR3 sequences, roughly 36% of which are singletons. CDR3 size: 13 residues. The ends were cut back, 4 bases at V and 11 bases at J, with 12 bases in the middle. In germline, CDR1 is SGHVS, CDR2 FNYEAQ. The sequence derives from a human donor in good health (CMV status not recorded). Some clones in this sample may be carry-over from other donors' samples. This sequence joins TRBV7-6 and TRBJ1-6; TRBD1 might be the D (6 bases). The starting material was cultured PBMCs, obtained from culture after CMV antigen stimulation. CDR3 bases: TGTGCCAGCAGCTCCTTAGGGGGAGCACCCCTCCACTTT. Translating gives CASSSLGGAPLHF. The full variable domain, in which reference TRBV7-6 and TRBJ1-6 provide the parts outside the CDR3, is GAGVSQSPRYKVTKRGQDVALRCDPISGHVSLYWYRQALGQGPEFLTYFNYEAQQDKSGLPNDRFSAERPEGSISTLTIQRTEQRDSAMYRCASSSLGGAPLHFGNGTRLTVT.